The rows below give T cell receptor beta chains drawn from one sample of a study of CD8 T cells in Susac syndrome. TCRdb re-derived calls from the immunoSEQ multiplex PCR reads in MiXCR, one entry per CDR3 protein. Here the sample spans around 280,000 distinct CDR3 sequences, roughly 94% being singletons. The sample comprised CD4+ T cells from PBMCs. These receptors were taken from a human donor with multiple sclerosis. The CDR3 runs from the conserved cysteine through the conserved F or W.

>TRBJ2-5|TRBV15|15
CATSRDLATGETQYF
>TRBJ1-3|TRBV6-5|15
CASSYEKGAGNTIYF
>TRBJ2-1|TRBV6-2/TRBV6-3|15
CASSYGTSLYNEQFF
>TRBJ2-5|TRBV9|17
CASSVGVGAGLQETQYF
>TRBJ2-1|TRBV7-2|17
CASSLHHLDGGENEQFF
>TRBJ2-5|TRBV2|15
CASSELAGLQETQYF
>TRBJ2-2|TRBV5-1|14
CASSYLVQAGELFF
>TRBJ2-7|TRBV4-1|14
CASSHLMDSEAQYF
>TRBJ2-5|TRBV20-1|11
CSADGQETQYF
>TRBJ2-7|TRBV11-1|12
CASSFGGREQYF
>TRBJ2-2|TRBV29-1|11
CSVGTERELFF
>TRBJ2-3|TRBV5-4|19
CASSLGPGLAGAGTDTQYF
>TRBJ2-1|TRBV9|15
CASSARLADYNEQFF
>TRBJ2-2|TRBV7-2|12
CASSGLAGELFF
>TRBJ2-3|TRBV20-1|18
CSARDRGLAGGSTDTQYF
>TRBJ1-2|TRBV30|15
CAWSQPVVANYGYTF
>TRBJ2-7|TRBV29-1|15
CSVELPTGAPYEQYF
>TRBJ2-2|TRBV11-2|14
CASTSQGNTGELFF
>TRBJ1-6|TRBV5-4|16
CASSSDRMGVNSPLHF
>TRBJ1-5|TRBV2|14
CASNSGEKGQPQHF